This note documents a single TCR beta chain sequence. RNA amounts of roughly 0.45 to 1 ug underwent reverse transcription with random hexamers. Amplification of TCR beta CDR3 by immunoSEQ multiplex PCR spanned 54 Vbeta and 13 Jbeta. TCRdb itself ran the immunoSEQ multiplex PCR reads through MiXCR, one entry per CDR3 protein. The sample lists some 190,000 distinct CDR3 sequences, roughly 95% seen once, with around 0.093% in the top ten. This sample stems from a study of CD8 T cells in Susac syndrome. CDR3 size: 13 residues. J lost 2 bases, V lost 8 bases, and 5 bases had no gene match. Looked up from germline, CDR1 is LGHDT and CDR2 is YNNKEL (reference sequence). High-throughput TCR beta sequencing covered peripheral CD8+ and CD4+ T cells. Control patients had untreated stable or active relapsing-remitting multiple sclerosis by revised McDonald criteria. It was negative isolation that provided the CD8+ and CD4+ T cells, whereas TEMRA cells were enriched by FACS.

Sequenced material: CD4+ T cells from PBMCs. This TCR derives from a human donor with multiple sclerosis. The chain is built from TRBV3-1 and TRBJ1-2, with TRBD1 matching 7 bases. The CDR3 region has the DNA TGTGCCAGCCAGGGGGAGGGCAACTATGGCTACACCTTC. Translated: CASQGEGNYGYTF. Variable domain in full (rest from reference TRBV3-1 and TRBJ1-2): DTAVSQTPKYLVTQMGNDKSIKCEQNLGHDTMYWYKQDSKKFLKIMFSYNNKELIINETVPNRFSPKSPDKAHLNLHINSLELGDSAVYFCASQGEGNYGYTFGSGTRLTVV.